The sequence of this T cell receptor (beta chain) was determined in a study of T cell responses to AZD1222 COVID-19 vaccine. J lost 5 bases, V lost 2 bases, and 9 bases had no gene match. The CDR3 covers 16 residues. CDR1 is LGHNA, CDR2 YNFKEQ, per germline. Repertoires were generated with immunoSEQ multiplex PCR, while TCRdb's copy carries only in-frame clones and drops some. The sample yields under 130,000 clones, 85% to 90% seen once. The sample in question was peripheral blood, obtained 28 days after the second AZD1222 dose. This receptor was obtained from an adult who received the AZD1222 COVID-19 vaccine. This chain links TRBV4-2 with TRBJ1-2; TRBD1 matches at 9 bases. The CDR3 here is CASSQNRDRAVYGYTF. The CDR3 bases are TGTGCCAGCAGCCAAAACCGGGACAGGGCGGTTTATGGCTACACCTTC.